The entry below gives a single T cell receptor beta chain sequence along with its context. No antigen is known for it. Qualities for individual bases were not recorded, and no much larger clone is one base off. A second Seattle source provided samples from volunteer blood donors who had recovered from COVID-19. Each collaborating institution followed its own protocols to collect whole blood in K2EDTA tubes. Collaborator samples were shipped for TCRbeta analysis as frozen whole blood, isolated PBMCs, or DNA extracted from either sample type. The CDR3 starts with the cysteine, ends with the phenylalanine, and has 15 residues. Only the CDR3 part of the read is kept: 45 bases, read in frame from the first base. V gives up 2 bases and J gives up 2 bases, and the segment between their germline ends measures 11 bases. In the germline V gene, CDR1 corresponds to SGHNT and CDR2 to YENEEA. This sample is drawn from a study of blood T cell repertoires in COVID-19 (dated by TCRdb to the early 2020s). About the investigation overall: Collaborator samples came from the United States, Italy and Spain and covered acute and convalescent phases of COVID-19. Where available, HLA class I and class II types were obtained from metadata supplied by the sample provider rather than from assay-based typing. The dataset comprised deeply sampled blood TCRbeta repertoires from subjects exposed to, actively infected with, or recovered from COVID-19. The prospective study material was composed of cDNA or gDNA derived from T cells, B-cell-depleted T cells, or PBMCs. Samples came from the ongoing ImmuneRACE study (first 160 participants) plus 1,254 subjects from 6 global collaborators. The repertoires were released in a freely available public database meant as a resource for research on the immune response to SARS-CoV-2. A de-identified subject ID, COVID-19 status, age in years and sex were almost always included in the sample metadata.

TCRbeta CDR3 regions were amplified from genomic DNA by means of the immunoSEQ Assay, a bias-controlled multiplex PCR. From the authors' description of their analysis: The number of nucleated cells in each sample was estimated from the amplification of reference gene primers within the assay. Sequence reads were collapsed and filtered to measure the absolute abundance of every unique TCRbeta CDR3 rearrangement. For each sample, productive Simpson clonality was calculated by taking the square root of Simpson's diversity index across productive rearrangements. Drawn from immuneACCESS, this table holds only the in-frame rearrangements with V and J called that TCRdb kept. Clones are partly lost; checked studies trace under half to an unresolved V gene and leave the rest unexplained. Clonal size and the V and J genes are those of that table, whereas D and trimming came from the DNA. The sample yields 180,000 or so clones; roughly 81% were counted once. The ten largest clones take up less than 9% of the sample.

Overall results and qualifications from the work: The quantity of clinical and demographic metadata differed by source and by participant and was supplied without curation.

The sequence was obtained from a man aged 35-49 years who had recovered from COVID-19. The sample was peripheral blood. The chain is assembled from TRBV11-3 and TRBJ2-3, with no reliable assignment of the D segment. The CDR3 region has the sequence CASSLSVGNTDTQYF. The DNA is TGTGCCAGCAGCTTAAGTGTCGGTAACACAGATACGCAGTATTTT.